This T cell receptor (beta chain) was retrieved from a study of radiotherapy plus CTLA-4 blockade in lung cancer. Overall study: In around 19% of patients, objective responses were seen; roughly 28% had disease control. General study findings and limits: In blood, early T cell clone dynamics reportedly predicted response best, together with interferon-beta. Radiotherapy plus ipilimumab was followed by expansion in blood of tumor-derived TCR clones.

Participants had chemo-refractory metastatic non-small-cell lung cancer and were treated with focal radiation plus ipilimumab CTLA-4 blockade. As concerns this clone: Its antigen is still unknown.

TCRdb's table, derived via immunoSEQ multiplex PCR, lists solely in-frame clones and lacks some. The repertoire holds 110,000 or so clones, approximately 80% seen once, with roughly 5% in the top ten. Germline CDR1 and CDR2: LNHDA and SQIVND (reference sequence). This CDR3 has 18 residues. Losses at the gene ends were 3 bases for V and 9 bases for J; bases not matched to a gene: 17. The chain couples TRBV19 to TRBJ1-6, with 7 bases lining up with TRBD1. The TCR originated in a human donor with non-small cell lung cancer who had a partial response to radiotherapy plus ipilimumab. Material: peripheral blood, obtained from a patient treated with radiotherapy plus ipilimumab. In DNA, the CDR3 is TGTGCCAGTAGTATCGGTGGAATGGGGGGACAGTCTATTTCACCCCTCCACTTT. Its protein product is CASSIGGMGGQSISPLHF. The whole variable domain, remainder taken from reference TRBV19 and TRBJ1-6, is DGGITQSPKYLFRKEGQNVTLSCEQNLNHDAMYWYRQDPGQGLRLIYYSQIVNDFQKGDIAEGYSVSREKKESFPLTVTSAQKNPTAFYLCASSIGGMGGQSISPLHFGNGTRLTVT.